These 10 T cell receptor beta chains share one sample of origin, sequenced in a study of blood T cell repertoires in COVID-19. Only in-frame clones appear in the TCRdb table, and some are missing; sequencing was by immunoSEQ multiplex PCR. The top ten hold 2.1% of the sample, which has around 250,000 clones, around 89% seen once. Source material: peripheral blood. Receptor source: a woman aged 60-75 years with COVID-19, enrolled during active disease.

The CDR3 sequence is CASSLQQGALETQYF. The CDR3, as DNA: TGTGCCAGCAGCTTACAACAGGGGGCCTTGGAGACCCAGTACTTC. This rearrangement joins TRBV7-2 to TRBJ2-5; 9 nucleotides agree with TRBD1. V shed 2 bases, J shed 5 bases, and the junction held 6 bases outside the gene matches. Germline lookup yields CDR1 SGHTA and CDR2 FQGNSA. CDR3 length equals 15 residues.

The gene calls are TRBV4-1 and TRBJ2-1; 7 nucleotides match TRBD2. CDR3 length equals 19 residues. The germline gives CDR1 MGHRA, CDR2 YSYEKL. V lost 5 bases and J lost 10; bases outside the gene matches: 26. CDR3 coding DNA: TGCGCCAGCAGCGTCCAAAGCGGGGTCCGAGCGGAAGGATTCCGGGAGCAGTTCTTC. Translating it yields CASSVQSGVRAEGFREQFF.

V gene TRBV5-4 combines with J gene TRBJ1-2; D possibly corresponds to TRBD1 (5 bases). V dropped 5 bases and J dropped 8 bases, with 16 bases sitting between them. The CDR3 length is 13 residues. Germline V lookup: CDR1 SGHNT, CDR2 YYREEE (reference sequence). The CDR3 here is CASRPTALGGYTF. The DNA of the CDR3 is TGTGCCAGCAGACCGACAGCCCTTGGGGGCTACACCTTC.

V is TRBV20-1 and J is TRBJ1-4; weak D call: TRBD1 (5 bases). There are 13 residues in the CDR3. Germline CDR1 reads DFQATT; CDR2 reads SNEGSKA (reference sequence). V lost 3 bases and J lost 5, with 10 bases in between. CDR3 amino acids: CSASGQGNEKLFF. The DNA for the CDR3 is TGCAGTGCTAGTGGGCAGGGAAATGAAAAACTGTTTTTT.

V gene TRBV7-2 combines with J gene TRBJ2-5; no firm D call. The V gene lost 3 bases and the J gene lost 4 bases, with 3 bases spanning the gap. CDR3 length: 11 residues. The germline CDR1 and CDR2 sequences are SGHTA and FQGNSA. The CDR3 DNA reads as TGTGCCAGCAGCTTCAGAGAGACCCAGTACTTC. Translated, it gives CASSFRETQYF.

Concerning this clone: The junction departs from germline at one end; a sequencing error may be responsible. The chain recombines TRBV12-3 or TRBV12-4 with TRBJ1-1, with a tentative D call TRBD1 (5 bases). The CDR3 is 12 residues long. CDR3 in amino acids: CAGSPGWTEAFF. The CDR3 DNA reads TGTGCCGGCAGCCCAGGGTGGACTGAAGCTTTCTTT.

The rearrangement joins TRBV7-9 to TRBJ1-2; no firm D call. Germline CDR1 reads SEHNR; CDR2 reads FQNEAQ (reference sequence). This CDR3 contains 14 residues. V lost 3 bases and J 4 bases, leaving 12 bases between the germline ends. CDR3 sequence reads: CASSLEGLSYGYTF. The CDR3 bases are TGTGCCAGCAGCTTGGAGGGATTAAGCTATGGCTACACCTTC. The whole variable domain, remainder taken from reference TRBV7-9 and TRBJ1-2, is DTGVSQNPRHKITKRGQNVTFRCDPISEHNRLYWYRQTLGQGPEFLTYFQNEAQLEKSRLLSDRFSAERPKGSFSTLEIQRTEQGDSAMYLCASSLEGLSYGYTFGSGTRLTVV.

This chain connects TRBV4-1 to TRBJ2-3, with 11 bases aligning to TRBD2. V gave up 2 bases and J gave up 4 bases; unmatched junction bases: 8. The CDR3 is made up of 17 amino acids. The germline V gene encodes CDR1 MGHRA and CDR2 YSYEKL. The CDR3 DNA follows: TGCGCCAGCAGCCAAACCTCTAGCGGGGGGAGGGCAGATACGCAGTATTTT. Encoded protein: CASSQTSSGGRADTQYF.

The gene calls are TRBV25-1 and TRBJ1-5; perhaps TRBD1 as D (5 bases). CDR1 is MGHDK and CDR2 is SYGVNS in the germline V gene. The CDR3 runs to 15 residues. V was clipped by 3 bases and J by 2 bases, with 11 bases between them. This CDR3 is CASSDLGAGNQPQHF. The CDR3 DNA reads TGTGCCAGCAGTGATCTTGGGGCGGGCAATCAGCCCCAGCATTTT.

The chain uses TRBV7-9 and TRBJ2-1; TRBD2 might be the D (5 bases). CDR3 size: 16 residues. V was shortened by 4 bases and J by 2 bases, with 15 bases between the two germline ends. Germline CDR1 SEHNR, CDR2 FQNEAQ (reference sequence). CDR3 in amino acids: CASSSSHAGAYNEQFF. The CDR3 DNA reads TGTGCCAGCAGCTCATCACACGCCGGGGCCTACAATGAGCAGTTCTTC.